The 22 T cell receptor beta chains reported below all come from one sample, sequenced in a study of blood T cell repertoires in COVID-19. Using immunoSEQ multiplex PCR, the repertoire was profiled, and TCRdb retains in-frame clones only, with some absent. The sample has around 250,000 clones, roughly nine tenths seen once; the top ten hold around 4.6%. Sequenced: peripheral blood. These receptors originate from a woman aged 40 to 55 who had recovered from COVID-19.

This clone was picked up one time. The CDR3 DNA is TGTGCCAGCAGTTTAACCGGGTCCTGGTCACCCCTCCACTTT. Protein product: CASSLTGSWSPLHF. The chain has TRBV27 and TRBJ1-6; D unresolved. This CDR3 has 14 amino acids. V dropped 2 bases and J dropped 10 bases, with 12 bases sitting between them. Germline loops: CDR1 MNHEY, CDR2 SMNVEV (reference sequence).

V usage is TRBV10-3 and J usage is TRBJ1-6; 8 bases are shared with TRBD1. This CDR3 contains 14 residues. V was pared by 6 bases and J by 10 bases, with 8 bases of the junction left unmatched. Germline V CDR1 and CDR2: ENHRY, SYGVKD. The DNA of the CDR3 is TGTGCCATCAGCCCAGGACAGGGCGGCTCACCCCTCCACTTT. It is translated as CAISPGQGGSPLHF.

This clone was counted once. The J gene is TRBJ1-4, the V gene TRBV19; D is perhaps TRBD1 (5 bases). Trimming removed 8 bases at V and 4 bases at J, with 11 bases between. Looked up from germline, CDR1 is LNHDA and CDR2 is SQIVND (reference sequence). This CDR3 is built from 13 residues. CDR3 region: CASWGGNNEKLFF. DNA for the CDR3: TGTGCCAGTTGGGGGGGAAATAATGAAAAACTGTTTTTT.

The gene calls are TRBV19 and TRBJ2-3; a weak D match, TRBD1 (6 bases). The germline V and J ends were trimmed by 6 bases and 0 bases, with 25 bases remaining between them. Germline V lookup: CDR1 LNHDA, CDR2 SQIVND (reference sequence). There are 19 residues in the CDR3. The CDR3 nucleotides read TGTGCCAGTAGCCCATACGGTTTTGGGGCAGGGGCCAGCACAGATACGCAGTATTTT. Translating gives CASSPYGFGAGASTDTQYF.

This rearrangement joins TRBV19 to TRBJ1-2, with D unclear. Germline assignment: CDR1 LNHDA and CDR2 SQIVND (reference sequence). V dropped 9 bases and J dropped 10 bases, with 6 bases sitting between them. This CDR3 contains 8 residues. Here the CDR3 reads CARRAYTF. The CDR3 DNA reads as TGTGCCAGGAGGGCCTACACCTTC.

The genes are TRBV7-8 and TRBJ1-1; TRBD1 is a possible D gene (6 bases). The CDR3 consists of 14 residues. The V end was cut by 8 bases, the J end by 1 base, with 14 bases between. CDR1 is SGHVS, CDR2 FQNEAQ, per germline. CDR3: CASEVGRGNTEAFF. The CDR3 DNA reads TGTGCCAGCGAAGTAGGCAGGGGGAACACTGAAGCTTTCTTT.

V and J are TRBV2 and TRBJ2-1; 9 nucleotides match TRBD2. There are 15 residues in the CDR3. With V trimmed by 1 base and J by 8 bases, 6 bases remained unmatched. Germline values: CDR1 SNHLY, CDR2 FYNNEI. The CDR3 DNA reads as TGTGCCAGCAGTGAAGGTAGCGGGAGATCATATGAGCAGTTCTTC. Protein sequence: CASSEGSGRSYEQFF.

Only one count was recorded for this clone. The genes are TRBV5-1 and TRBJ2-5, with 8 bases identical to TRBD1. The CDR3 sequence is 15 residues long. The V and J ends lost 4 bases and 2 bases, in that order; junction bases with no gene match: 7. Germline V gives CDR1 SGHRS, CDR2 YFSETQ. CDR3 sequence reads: CASSLYGTGQETQYF. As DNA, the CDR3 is TGCGCCAGCAGCCTATACGGGACAGGACAAGAGACCCAGTACTTC. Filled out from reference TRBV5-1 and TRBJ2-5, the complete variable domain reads KAGVTQTPRYLIKTRGQQVTLSCSPISGHRSVSWYQQTPGQGLQFLFEYFSETQRNKGNFPGRFSGRQFSNSRSEMNVSTLELGDSALYLCASSLYGTGQETQYFGPGTRLLVL.

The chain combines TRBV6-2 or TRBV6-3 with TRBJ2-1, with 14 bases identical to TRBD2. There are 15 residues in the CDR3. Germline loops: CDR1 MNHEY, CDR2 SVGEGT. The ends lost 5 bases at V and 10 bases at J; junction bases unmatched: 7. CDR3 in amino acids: CASSGGLAGAGEQFF. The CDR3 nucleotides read TGTGCCAGCAGTGGGGGACTAGCGGGAGCGGGAGAGCAGTTCTTC.

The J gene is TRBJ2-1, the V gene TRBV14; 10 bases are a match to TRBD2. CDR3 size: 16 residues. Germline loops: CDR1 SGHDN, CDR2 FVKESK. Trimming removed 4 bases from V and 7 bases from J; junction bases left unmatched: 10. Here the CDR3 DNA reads TGTGCCAGCAGCCGGGGGCTAGCGGGAGCGGGGAATGAGCAGTTCTTC. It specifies CASSRGLAGAGNEQFF.

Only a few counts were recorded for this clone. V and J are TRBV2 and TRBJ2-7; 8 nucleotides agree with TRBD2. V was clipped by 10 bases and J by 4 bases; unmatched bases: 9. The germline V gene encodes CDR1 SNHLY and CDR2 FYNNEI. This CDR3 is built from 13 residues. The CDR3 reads CANLGTSIYEQYV. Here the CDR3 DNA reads TGTGCCAACCTAGGGACTAGTATTTACGAGCAGTACGTC.

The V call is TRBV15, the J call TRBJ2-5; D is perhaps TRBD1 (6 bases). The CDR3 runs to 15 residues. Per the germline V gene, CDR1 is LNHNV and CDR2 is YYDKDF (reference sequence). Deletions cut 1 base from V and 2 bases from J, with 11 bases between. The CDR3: CATSRVGTLQETQYF. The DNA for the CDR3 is TGTGCCACCAGCAGAGTAGGGACACTACAAGAGACCCAGTACTTC.

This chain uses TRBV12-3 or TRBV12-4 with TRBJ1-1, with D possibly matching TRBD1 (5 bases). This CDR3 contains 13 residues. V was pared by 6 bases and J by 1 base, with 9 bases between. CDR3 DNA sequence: TGTGCCAGCAGGCCCGACAGGAACACTGAAGCTTTCTTT. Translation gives CASRPDRNTEAFF.

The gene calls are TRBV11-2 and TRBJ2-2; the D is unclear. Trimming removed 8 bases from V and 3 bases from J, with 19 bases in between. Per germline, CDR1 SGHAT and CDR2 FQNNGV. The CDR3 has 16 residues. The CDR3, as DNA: TGTGCCAGCGCTACGACGGGTGAGGTCCACACCGGGGAGCTGTTTTTT. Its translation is CASATTGEVHTGELFF.

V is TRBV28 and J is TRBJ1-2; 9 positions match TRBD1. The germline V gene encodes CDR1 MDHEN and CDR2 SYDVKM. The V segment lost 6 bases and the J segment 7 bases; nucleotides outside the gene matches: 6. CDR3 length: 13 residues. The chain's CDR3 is CASSQQGAGGYTF. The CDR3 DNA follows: TGTGCCAGCAGCCAACAGGGGGCGGGTGGCTACACCTTC.

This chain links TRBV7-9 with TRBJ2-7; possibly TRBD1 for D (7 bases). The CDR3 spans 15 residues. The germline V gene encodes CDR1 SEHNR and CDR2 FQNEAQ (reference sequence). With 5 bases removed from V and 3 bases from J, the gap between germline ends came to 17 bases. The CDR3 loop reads CASSPQGGIYYEQYF. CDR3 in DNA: TGTGCCAGCAGCCCCCAGGGGGGCATTTACTACGAGCAGTACTTC.

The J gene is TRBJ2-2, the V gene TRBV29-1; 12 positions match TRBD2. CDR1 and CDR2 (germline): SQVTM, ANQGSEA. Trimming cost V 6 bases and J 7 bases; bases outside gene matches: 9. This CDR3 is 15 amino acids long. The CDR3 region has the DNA TGCAGCGTAGGACAGGGGACTAGCGGGCGCGGGGAGCTGTTTTTT. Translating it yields CSVGQGTSGRGELFF.

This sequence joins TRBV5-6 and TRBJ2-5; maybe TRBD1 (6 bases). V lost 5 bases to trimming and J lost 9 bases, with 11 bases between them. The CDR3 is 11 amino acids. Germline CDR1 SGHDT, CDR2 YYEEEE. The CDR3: CASSDRRSQYF. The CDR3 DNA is TGTGCCAGCAGTGACAGGCGTTCCCAGTACTTC.

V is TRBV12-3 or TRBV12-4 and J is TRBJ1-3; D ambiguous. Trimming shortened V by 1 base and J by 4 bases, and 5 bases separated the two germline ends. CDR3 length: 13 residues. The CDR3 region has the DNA TGTGCCAGCAGTTTAGGGCAGGGAAACACCATATATTTT. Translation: CASSLGQGNTIYF.

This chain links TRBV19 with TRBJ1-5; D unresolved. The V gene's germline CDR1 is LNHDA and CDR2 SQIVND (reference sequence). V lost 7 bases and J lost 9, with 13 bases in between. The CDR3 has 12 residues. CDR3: CASTSRLWPQHF. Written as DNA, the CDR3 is TGTGCCAGTACCTCGAGACTTTGGCCCCAGCATTTT.

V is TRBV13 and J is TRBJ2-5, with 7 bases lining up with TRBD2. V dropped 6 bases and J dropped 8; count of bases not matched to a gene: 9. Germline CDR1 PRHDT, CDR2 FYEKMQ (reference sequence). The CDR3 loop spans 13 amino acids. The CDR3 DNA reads TGTGCCAGCAGAAGGGTCGGGGGGAACACCCAGTACTTC. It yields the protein CASRRVGGNTQYF. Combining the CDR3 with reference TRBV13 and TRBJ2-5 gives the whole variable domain AAGVIQSPRHLIKEKRETATLKCYPIPRHDTVYWYQQGPGQDPQFLISFYEKMQSDKGSIPDRFSAQQFSDYHSELNMSSLELGDSALYFCASRRVGGNTQYFGPGTRLLVL.

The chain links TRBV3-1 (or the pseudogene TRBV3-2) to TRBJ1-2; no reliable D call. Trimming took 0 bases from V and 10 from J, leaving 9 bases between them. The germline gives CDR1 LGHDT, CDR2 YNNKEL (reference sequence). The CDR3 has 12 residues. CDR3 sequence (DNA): TGTGCCAGCAGCCAAGATTTGAGGGCCTACACCTTC. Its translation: CASSQDLRAYTF.